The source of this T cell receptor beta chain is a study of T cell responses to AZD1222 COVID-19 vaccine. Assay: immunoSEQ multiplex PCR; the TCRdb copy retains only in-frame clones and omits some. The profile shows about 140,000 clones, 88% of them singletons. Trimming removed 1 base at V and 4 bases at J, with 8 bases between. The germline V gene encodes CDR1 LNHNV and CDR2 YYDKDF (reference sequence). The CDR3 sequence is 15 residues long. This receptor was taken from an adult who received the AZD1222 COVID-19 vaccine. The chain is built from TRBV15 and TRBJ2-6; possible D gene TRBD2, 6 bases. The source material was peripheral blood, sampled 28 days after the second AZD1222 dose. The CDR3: CATSRGGGGANVLTF. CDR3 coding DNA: TGTGCCACCAGCAGAGGTGGAGGGGGGGCCAACGTCCTGACTTTC. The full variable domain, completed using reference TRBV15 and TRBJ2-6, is DAMVIQNPRYQVTQFGKPVTLSCSQTLNHNVMYWYQQKSSQAPKLLFHYYDKDFNNEADTPDNFQSRRPNTSFCFLDIRSPGLGDTAMYLCATSRGGGGANVLTFGAGSRLTVL.